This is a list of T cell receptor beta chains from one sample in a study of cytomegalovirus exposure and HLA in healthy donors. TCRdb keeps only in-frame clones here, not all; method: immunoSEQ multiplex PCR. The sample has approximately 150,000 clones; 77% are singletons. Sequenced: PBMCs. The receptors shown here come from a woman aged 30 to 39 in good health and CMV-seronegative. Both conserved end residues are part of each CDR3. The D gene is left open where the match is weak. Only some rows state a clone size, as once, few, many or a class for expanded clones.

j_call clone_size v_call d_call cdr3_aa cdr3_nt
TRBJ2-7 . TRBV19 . CASNAKGEPPYEQYF TGTGCCAGTAACGCAAAGGGGGAACCCCCCTACGAGCAGTACTTC
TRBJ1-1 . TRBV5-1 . CASSSGGAGNTEAFF TGCGCCAGCAGCTCGGGGGGCGCGGGAAACACTGAAGCTTTCTTT
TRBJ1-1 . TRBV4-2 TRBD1 CVSSQRTLQGPTEAFF TGTGTCAGCAGCCAGCGCACACTACAGGGGCCCACTGAAGCTTTCTTT
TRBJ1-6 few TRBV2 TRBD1 CASTDRAYDNSPLHF TGTGCCAGCACCGACAGGGCCTATGATAATTCACCCCTCCACTTT
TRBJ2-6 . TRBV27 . CASTWRGPGSSGANVLTF TGTGCCAGCACATGGAGGGGGCCAGGGAGCTCTGGGGCCAACGTCCTGACTTTC
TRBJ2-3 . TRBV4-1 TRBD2 CASSPVGLESRTDTQYF TGCGCCAGCAGTCCAGTCGGACTAGAATCCCGCACAGATACGCAGTATTTT
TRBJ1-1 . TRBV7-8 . CASSLALANTEAFF TGTGCCAGCAGCTTAGCGTTGGCGAACACTGAAGCTTTCTTT
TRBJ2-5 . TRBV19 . CASRSGKTQYF TGTGCCAGTAGATCCGGGAAGACCCAGTACTTC
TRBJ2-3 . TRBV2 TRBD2 CASRGGLAGPKLNTDTQYF TGTGCCAGCAGAGGGGGACTAGCGGGGCCTAAATTAAACACAGATACGCAGTATTTT
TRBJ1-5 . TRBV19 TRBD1 CASSLGQGDQPQHF TGTGCCAGTAGCCTCGGGCAGGGGGACCAGCCCCAGCATTTT
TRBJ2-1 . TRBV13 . CASSLALWQGGGNEQFF TGTGCCAGCAGCTTAGCCCTTTGGCAGGGAGGGGGCAATGAGCAGTTCTTC
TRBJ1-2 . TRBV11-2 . CASSSFSAGYTF TGTGCCAGCAGCTCGTTCAGCGCAGGCTACACCTTC
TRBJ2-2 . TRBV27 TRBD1 CASSFGDRLTGELFF TGTGCCAGCAGTTTTGGGGACAGACTTACCGGGGAGCTGTTTTTT
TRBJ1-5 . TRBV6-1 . CASSEQAGNINQPQHF TGTGCCAGCAGTGAACAGGCCGGAAATATAAATCAGCCCCAGCATTTT
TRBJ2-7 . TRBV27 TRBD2 CASSWGLAGVGEQYF TGTGCCAGCAGTTGGGGACTAGCGGGAGTCGGCGAGCAGTACTTC
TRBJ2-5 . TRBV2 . CASSDRAGETQYF TGTGCCAGCAGTGACAGGGCAGGAGAGACCCAGTACTTC
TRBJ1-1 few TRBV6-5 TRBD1 CASSRSGTGDTEAFF TGTGCCAGCAGCCGCTCCGGGACAGGGGACACTGAAGCTTTCTTT
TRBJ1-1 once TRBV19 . CASSPGTPKAFF TGTGCCAGTAGCCCAGGGACACCTAAAGCTTTCTTT
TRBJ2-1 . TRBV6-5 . CASSYSSEISYNEQFF TGTGCCAGCAGTTACTCGTCCGAGATCTCCTACAATGAGCAGTTCTTC
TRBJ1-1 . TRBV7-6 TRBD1 CASSNRGAEAFF TGTGCCAGCAGCAACAGGGGGGCTGAAGCTTTCTTT
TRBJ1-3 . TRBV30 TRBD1 CAWNNRGLQGNTIYF TGTGCCTGGAATAACAGGGGGCTACAAGGAAACACCATATATTTT
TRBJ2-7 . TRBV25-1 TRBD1 CASRTGDRAEQYF TGTGCCAGCAGGACGGGGGACAGGGCCGAGCAGTACTTC
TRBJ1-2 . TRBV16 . CASSQWTETFGYTF TGTGCCAGCAGCCAATGGACAGAGACCTTTGGCTACACCTTC
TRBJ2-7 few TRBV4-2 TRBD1 CASSQDAGDSVHEQYF TGTGCCAGCAGCCAAGATGCAGGGGACAGCGTCCACGAGCAGTACTTC
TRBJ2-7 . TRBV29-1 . CSVVDGSYEQYF TGCAGCGTTGTAGACGGTTCCTACGAGCAGTACTTC
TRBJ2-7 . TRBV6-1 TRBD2 CASRPISGLASEQYF TGTGCCAGCAGGCCAATCTCGGGACTAGCGAGCGAGCAGTACTTC
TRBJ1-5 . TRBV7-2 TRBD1 CASSPRTGGFQPQHF TGTGCCAGCAGCCCCCGAACAGGGGGATTTCAGCCCCAGCATTTT
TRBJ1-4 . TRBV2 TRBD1 CASSVPGTENEKLFF TGTGCCAGCAGCGTCCCGGGGACAGAAAATGAAAAACTGTTTTTT
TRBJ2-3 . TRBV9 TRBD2 CASSTKIAGLTDTQYF TGTGCCAGCAGCACCAAGATAGCGGGTCTTACAGATACGCAGTATTTT
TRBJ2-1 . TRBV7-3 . CASSQILAFSYNEQFF TGTGCCAGCAGCCAAATTCTAGCGTTCTCCTACAATGAGCAGTTCTTC
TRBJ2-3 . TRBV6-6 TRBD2 CASRPGLAGGDTQYF TGTGCCAGCAGACCGGGACTAGCGGGTGGAGATACGCAGTATTTT
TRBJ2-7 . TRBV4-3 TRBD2 CASSPSGRADLYEQYF TGCGCCAGCAGCCCCTCGGGGAGGGCAGACCTCTACGAGCAGTACTTC
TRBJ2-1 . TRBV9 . CASSVTASPKNLQFF TGTGCCAGCAGCGTGACTGCGAGTCCCAAAAACTTGCAGTTCTTC
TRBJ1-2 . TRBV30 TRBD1 CAWSVPTGTNNYGYTF TGTGCCTGGAGTGTTCCGACAGGGACAAATAACTATGGCTACACCTTC
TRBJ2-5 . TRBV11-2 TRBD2 CASSLGLAGGGETQYF TGTGCCAGCAGCCTGGGACTAGCGGGAGGAGGGGAGACCCAGTACTTC
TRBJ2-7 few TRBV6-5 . CASSQDSSYEQYF TGTGCCAGCAGTCAGGACAGCTCCTACGAGCAGTACTTC
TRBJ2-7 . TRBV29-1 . CSVGRAGQYGEQYF TGCAGCGTTGGGAGGGCGGGGCAGTATGGAGAGCAGTACTTC